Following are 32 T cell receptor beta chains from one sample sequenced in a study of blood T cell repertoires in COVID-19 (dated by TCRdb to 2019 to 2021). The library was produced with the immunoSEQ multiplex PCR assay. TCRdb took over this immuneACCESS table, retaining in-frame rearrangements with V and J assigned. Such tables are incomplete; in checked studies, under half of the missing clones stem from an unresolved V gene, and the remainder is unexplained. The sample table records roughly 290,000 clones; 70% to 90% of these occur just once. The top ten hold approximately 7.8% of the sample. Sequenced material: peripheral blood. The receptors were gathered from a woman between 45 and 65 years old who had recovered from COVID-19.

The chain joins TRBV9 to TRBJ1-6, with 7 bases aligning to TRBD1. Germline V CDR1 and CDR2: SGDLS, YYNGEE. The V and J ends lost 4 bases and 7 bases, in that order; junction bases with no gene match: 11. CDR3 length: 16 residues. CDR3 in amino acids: CASSNTGTASNSPLHF. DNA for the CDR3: TGTGCCAGCAGCAACACCGGGACAGCTTCGAATTCACCCCTCCACTTT.

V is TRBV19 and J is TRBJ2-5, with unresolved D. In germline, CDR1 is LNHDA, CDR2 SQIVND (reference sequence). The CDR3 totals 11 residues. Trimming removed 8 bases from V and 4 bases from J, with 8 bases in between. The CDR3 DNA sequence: TGTGCCAGTCGAATTAGAGAGACCCAGTACTTC. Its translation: CASRIRETQYF.

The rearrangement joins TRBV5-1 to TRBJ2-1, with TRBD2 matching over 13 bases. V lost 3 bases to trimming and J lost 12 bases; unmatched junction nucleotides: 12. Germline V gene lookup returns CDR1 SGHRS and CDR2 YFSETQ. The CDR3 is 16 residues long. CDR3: CASSSRLGLAGTRQFF. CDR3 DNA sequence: TGCGCCAGCAGCTCGCGGCTGGGACTAGCGGGAACCAGGCAGTTCTTC.

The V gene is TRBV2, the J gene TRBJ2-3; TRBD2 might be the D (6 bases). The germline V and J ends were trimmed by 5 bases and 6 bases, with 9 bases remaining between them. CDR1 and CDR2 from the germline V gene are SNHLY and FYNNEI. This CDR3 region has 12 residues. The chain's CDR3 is CASSRGGDTQYF. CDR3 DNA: TGTGCCAGCAGTCGTGGGGGGGATACGCAGTATTTT. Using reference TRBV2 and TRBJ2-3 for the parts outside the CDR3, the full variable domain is EPEVTQTPSHQVTQMGQEVILRCVPISNHLYFYWYRQILGQKVEFLVSFYNNEISEKSEIFDDQFSVERPDGSNFTLKIRSTKLEDSAMYFCASSRGGDTQYFGPGTRLTVL.

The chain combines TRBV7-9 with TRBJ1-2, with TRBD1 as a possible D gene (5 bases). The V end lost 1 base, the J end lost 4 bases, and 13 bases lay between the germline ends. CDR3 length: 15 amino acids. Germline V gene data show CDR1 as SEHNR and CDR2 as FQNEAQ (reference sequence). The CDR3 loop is CASSLDRLTLYGYTF. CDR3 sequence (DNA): TGTGCCAGCAGCTTAGACAGGTTGACCCTCTATGGCTACACCTTC.

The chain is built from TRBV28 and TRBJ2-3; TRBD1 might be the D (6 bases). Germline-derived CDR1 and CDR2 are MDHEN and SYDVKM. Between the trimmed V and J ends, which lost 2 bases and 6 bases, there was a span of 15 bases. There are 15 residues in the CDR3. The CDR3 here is CASSLSPGQPDTQYF. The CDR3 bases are TGTGCCAGCAGTTTAAGTCCGGGACAACCCGATACGCAGTATTTT.

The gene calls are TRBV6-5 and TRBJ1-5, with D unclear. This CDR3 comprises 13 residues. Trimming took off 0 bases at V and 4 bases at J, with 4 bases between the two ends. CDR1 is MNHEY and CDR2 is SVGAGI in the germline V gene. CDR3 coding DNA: TGTGCCAGCAGTTACTCACTTAATCAGCCCCAGCATTTT. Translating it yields CASSYSLNQPQHF.

CDR3 residues: CASSLGGNTGELFF. The CDR3 DNA reads as TGTGCCAGCAGCTTAGGAGGGAACACCGGGGAGCTGTTTTTT. The chain has TRBV11-3 and TRBJ2-2; no reliable D call. Between the trimmed V and J ends, which lost 1 base and 1 base, there was a span of 4 bases. Germline V gene sequence: CDR1 SGHNT, CDR2 YENEEA. The CDR3 loop spans 14 amino acids.

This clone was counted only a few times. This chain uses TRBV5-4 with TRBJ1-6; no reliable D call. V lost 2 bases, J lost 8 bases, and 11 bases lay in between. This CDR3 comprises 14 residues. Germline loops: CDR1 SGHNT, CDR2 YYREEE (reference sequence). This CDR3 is CASSLFSRDSPLHF. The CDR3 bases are TGTGCCAGCAGCTTATTTTCGCGGGATTCACCCCTCCACTTT.

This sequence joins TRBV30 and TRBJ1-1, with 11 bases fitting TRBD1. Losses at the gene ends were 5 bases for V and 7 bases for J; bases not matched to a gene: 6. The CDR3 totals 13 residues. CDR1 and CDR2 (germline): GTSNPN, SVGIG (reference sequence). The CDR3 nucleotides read TGTGCCTGGCTTCGGGACAGGGGGGTTGAAGCTTTCTTT. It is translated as CAWLRDRGVEAFF.

The CDR3 here is CASSLPESEQFF. In nucleotides, the CDR3 is TGTGCCAGCAGCTTACCGGAGAGTGAGCAGTTCTTC. The chain recombines TRBV11-2 with TRBJ2-1, with D unresolved. The V and J ends lost 2 bases and 9 bases respectively, with 8 bases between them. CDR3 length equals 12 residues. Per the germline V gene, CDR1 is SGHAT and CDR2 is FQNNGV.

In DNA, the CDR3 is TGTGCCAGCAGCTCCCACCCGACTGATGAGCAGTTCTTC. It specifies CASSSHPTDEQFF. This chain joins TRBV7-3 and TRBJ2-1; D gene uncertain. CDR1 is SGHTA and CDR2 is FQGTGA in the germline V gene. Trimming removed 4 bases from V and 8 bases from J, with 12 bases in between. This CDR3 spans 13 amino acids. Combining the CDR3 with reference TRBV7-3 and TRBJ2-1 gives the whole variable domain GAGVSQTPSNKVTEKGKYVELRCDPISGHTALYWYRQSLGQGPEFLIYFQGTGAADDSGLPNDRFFAVRPEGSVSTLKIQRTERGDSAVYLCASSSHPTDEQFFGPGTRLTVL.

The CDR3, as DNA: TGTGCCAGCAGCTTCCCTTTAGCGGGAGGGGGGGATACGCAGTATTTT. As protein: CASSFPLAGGGDTQYF. V and J are TRBV7-2 and TRBJ2-3; 11 bases agree with TRBD2. Looked up from germline, CDR1 is SGHTA and CDR2 is FQGNSA. J lost 6 bases, V lost 3 bases, and 8 bases had no gene match. The CDR3 loop spans 16 amino acids.

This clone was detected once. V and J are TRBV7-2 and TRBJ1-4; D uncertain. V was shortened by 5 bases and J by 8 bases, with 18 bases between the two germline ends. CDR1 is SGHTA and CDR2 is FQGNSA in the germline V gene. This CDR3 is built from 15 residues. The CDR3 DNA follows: TGTGCCAGCAGCCGGGTCGGTTCTAAAAGCGAAAAACTGTTTTTT. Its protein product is CASSRVGSKSEKLFF.

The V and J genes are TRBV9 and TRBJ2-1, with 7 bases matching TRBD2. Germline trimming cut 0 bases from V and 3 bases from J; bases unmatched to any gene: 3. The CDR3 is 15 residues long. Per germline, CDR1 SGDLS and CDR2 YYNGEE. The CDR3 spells CASSVAAGVYNEQFF. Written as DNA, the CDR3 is TGTGCCAGCAGCGTAGCTGCGGGGGTCTACAATGAGCAGTTCTTC.

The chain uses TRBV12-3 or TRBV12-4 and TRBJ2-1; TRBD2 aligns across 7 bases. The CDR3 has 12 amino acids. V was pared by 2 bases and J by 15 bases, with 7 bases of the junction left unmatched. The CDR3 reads CASSLHGLDPFF. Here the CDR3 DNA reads TGTGCCAGCAGTTTACATGGACTAGATCCGTTCTTC.

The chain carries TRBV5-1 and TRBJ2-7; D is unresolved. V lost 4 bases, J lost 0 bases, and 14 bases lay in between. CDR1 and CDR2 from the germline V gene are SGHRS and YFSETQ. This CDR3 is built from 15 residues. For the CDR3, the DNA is TGCGCCAGCAGCCCCGGAACCGACAACTCCTACGAGCAGTACTTC. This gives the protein CASSPGTDNSYEQYF.

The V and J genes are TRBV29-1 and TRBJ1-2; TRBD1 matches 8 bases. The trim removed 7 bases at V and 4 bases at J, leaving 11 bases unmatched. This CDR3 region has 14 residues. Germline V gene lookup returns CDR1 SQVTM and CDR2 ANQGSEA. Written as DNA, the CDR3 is TGCAGCGCAAAACAGGGGGGTAGTAGCTATGGCTACACCTTC. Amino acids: CSAKQGGSSYGYTF.

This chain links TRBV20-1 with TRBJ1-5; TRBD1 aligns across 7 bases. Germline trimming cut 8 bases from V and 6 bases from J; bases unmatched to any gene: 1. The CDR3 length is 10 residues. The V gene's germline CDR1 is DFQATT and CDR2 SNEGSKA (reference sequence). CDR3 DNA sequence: TGCAGTACAGGGGTTCAGCCCCAGCATTTT. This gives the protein CSTGVQPQHF.

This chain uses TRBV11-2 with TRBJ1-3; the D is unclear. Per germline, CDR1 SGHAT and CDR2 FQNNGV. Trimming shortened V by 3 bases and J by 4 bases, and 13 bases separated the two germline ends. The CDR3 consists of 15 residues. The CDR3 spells CASSFSLAGGNTIYF. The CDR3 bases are TGTGCCAGCAGCTTTTCGCTGGCGGGGGGAAACACCATATATTTT.

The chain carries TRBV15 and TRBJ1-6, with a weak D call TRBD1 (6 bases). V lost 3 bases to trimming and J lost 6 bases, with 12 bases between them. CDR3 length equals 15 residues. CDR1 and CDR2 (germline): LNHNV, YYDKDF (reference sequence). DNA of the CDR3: TGTGCCACCAGCAGCCTCAGGGGTGGTAATTCACCCCTCCACTTT. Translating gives CATSSLRGGNSPLHF.

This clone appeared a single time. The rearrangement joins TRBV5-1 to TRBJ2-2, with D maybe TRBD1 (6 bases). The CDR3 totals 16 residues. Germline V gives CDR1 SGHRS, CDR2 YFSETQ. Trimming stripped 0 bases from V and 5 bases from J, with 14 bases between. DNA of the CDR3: TGCGCCAGCAGCTTGGCCGGACAGAGGGGGACCGGGGAGCTGTTTTTT. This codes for CASSLAGQRGTGELFF.

For the CDR3, the DNA is TGTGCCAGCAGTGAATTGTCGTTCGGGACCATAAGCGGGGCCGGGGAGCTGTTTTTT. Encoded protein: CASSELSFGTISGAGELFF. This chain uses TRBV2 with TRBJ2-2; TRBD2 matches 7 bases. The CDR3 has 19 amino acids. V lost 2 bases and J lost 6; bases outside the gene matches: 18. The germline gives CDR1 SNHLY, CDR2 FYNNEI.

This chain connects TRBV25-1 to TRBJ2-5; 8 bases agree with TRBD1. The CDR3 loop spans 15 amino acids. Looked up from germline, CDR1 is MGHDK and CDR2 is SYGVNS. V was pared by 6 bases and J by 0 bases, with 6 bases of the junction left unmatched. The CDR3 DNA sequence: TGTGCCAGCAGCGCGACAGGGGAACACCAAGAGACCCAGTACTTC. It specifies CASSATGEHQETQYF.

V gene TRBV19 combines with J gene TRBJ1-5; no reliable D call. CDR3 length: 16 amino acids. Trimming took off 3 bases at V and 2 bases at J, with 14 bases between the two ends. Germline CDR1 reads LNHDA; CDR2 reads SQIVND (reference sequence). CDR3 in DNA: TGTGCCAGTAGTATTCCGCGAACTGTTGGCAATCAGCCCCAGCATTTT. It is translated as CASSIPRTVGNQPQHF.

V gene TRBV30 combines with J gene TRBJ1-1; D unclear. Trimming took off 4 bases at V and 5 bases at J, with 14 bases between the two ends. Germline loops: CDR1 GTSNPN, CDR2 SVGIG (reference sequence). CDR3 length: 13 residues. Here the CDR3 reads CAWTKSRGTEAFF. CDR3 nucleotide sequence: TGTGCCTGGACCAAGAGCCGAGGGACTGAAGCTTTCTTT.

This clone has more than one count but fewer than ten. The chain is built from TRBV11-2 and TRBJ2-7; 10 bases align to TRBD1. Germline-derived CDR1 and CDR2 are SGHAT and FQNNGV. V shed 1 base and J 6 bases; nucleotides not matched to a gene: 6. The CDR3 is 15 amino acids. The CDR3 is CASSLGTGGNAEQYF. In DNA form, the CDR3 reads TGTGCCAGCAGCTTAGGGACAGGGGGTAATGCCGAGCAGTACTTC.

CDR3 sequence reads: CASSYSTGNEQFF. CDR3 nucleotide sequence: TGTGCCAGCAGTTACTCTACGGGCAATGAGCAGTTCTTC. The chain uses TRBV6-6 and TRBJ2-1, with no clear D. Germline lookup yields CDR1 MNHNY and CDR2 SVGAGI (reference sequence). V lost 0 bases to trimming and J lost 6 bases, with 6 bases between them. This CDR3 comprises 13 residues.

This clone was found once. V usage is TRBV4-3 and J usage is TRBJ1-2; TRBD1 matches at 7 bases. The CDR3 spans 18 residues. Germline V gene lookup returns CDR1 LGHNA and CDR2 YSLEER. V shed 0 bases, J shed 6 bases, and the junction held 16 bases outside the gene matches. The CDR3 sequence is CASSQDPYLTGRVNGYTF. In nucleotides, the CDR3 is TGCGCCAGCAGCCAAGATCCGTACTTGACAGGGCGTGTGAATGGCTACACCTTC.

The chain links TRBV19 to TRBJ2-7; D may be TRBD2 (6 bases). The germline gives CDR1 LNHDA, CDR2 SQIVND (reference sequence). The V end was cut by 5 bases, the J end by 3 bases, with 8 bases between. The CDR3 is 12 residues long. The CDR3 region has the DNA TGTGCCAGTAGTGGCGGGAACTACGAGCAGTACTTC. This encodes CASSGGNYEQYF. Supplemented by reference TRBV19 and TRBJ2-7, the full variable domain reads DGGITQSPKYLFRKEGQNVTLSCEQNLNHDAMYWYRQDPGQGLRLIYYSQIVNDFQKGDIAEGYSVSREKKESFPLTVTSAQKNPTAFYLCASSGGNYEQYFGPGTRLTVT.

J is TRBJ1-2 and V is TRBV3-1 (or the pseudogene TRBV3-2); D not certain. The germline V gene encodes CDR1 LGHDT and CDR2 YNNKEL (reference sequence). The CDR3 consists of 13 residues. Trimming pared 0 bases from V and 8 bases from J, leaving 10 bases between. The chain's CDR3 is CASSQDLLLGYTF. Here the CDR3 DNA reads TGTGCCAGCAGCCAAGATCTTCTTCTGGGCTACACCTTC.

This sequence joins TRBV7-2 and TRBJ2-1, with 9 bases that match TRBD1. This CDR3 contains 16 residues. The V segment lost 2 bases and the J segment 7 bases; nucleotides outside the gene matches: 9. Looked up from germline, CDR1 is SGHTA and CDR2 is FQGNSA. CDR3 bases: TGTGCCAGCAGCTTACCCGGGACAGGGTCTGCGAATGAGCAGTTCTTC. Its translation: CASSLPGTGSANEQFF.